One and the same sample provided the 24 T cell receptor beta chains below, sequenced in a study of CD8+CD57+ T cells in acquired aplastic anemia. Patients who underwent sequencing had shown CD8+CD57+ cell expansion by flow cytometry. Both TCR beta VDJ combination and CDR3 sequence profiling were carried out. Genomic DNA was the template for this profiling. MiXCR, run by TCRdb on the reads, gives a single entry per CDR3 protein. The repertoire includes 250,000 to 350,000 distinct CDR3 sequences, approximately 60% of them detected once, and roughly 1.2% sits in the top ten. The sequenced sample consisted of sorted CD4+, CD8+, or CD8+CD57+ T cells (not recorded which) from PBMCs. The receptors come from a human donor with aplastic anemia.

This clonotype has only a few counts. This chain links TRBV15 with TRBJ2-5, with D possibly being TRBD2 (6 bases). V dropped 1 base and J dropped 1 base, with 10 bases sitting between them. This CDR3 comprises 15 residues. Germline lookup yields CDR1 LNHNV and CDR2 YYDKDF (reference sequence). DNA for the CDR3: TGTGCCACCAGCAGAGTTCCAGCGGGCCAAGAGACCCAGTACTTC. It encodes CATSRVPAGQETQYF.

V and J are TRBV7-9 and TRBJ1-1; 8 nucleotides align to TRBD1. This CDR3 is built from 16 residues. Per the germline V gene, CDR1 is SEHNR and CDR2 is FQNEAQ (reference sequence). Trimming at V came to 0 bases and at J to 1 base, leaving 4 bases not matched to a gene. DNA of the CDR3: TGTGCCAGCAGCTTAGCGCCGGGACAGGCGAACACTGAAGCTTTCTTT. This translates into CASSLAPGQANTEAFF.

The chain employs TRBV10-3 and TRBJ1-5; perhaps TRBD1 as D (6 bases). V was clipped by 6 bases and J by 5 bases, with 8 bases between them. Per germline, CDR1 ENHRY and CDR2 SYGVKD. This CDR3 comprises 12 residues. The CDR3 sequence is CAIRDSYQPQHF. The CDR3 DNA follows: TGTGCCATCAGGGACAGTTATCAGCCCCAGCATTTT.

There are many counts of this clonotype. The rearrangement uses TRBV6-4 and TRBJ2-1; a possible D gene is TRBD1 (7 bases). Deletions cut 2 bases from V and 3 bases from J, with 8 bases between. Germline CDR1 MRHNA, CDR2 SNTAGT. The CDR3 consists of 14 residues. The CDR3 region is CASSDQGGYNEQFF. The CDR3 DNA is TGTGCCAGCAGTGACCAGGGGGGCTACAATGAGCAGTTCTTC.

This clonotype was observed once. CDR3 loop: CASSQTGPGGYTF. The CDR3 DNA reads as TGTGCCAGCAGTCAGACAGGTCCTGGTGGCTACACCTTC. This chain connects TRBV12-3 or TRBV12-4 to TRBJ1-2, with TRBD1 as a possible D gene (6 bases). Trimming shortened V by 5 bases and J by 7 bases, and 14 bases separated the two germline ends. The CDR3 totals 13 residues.

This clonotype was seen a few times. The chain links TRBV7-3 to TRBJ1-6, with D perhaps matching TRBD1 (6 bases). Trimming removed 5 bases at V and 8 bases at J, with 16 bases between. CDR1 and CDR2 from the germline V gene are SGHTA and FQGTGA. This CDR3 is 15 amino acids long. The CDR3 reads CASSAEGDSYSPLHF. CDR3 sequence (DNA): TGTGCCAGCAGCGCCGAGGGGGACTCGTATTCACCCCTCCACTTT.

The J gene is TRBJ1-2, the V gene TRBV7-2; TRBD1 agrees at 7 bases. This CDR3 is built from 15 residues. The ends lost 5 bases at V and 1 base at J; junction bases unmatched: 7. CDR1 and CDR2 (germline): SGHTA, FQGNSA. The CDR3 nucleotides are TGTGCCAGCAGCCCAGACAGGGTTCGTAACTATGGCTACACCTTC. Its protein is CASSPDRVRNYGYTF.

This clonotype was counted once. Likely a read error: the CDR3 ends without its conserved phenylalanine or tryptophan. The DNA is left out, because the CDR3 cannot be placed on it with certainty; the CDR3 is given as TCRdb lists it. The chain joins TRBV5-4 to TRBJ1-6. The CDR3 is 8 residues long, counting both termini. Germline CDR1 is SGHNT and CDR2 is YYREEE (reference sequence). Here the CDR3 reads CASSPRAS.

The genes are TRBV20-1 and TRBJ1-6, with TRBD1 matching over 10 bases. CDR3 size: 16 residues. Germline lookup yields CDR1 DFQATT and CDR2 SNEGSKA (reference sequence). Trimming cost V 0 bases and J 10 bases; bases outside gene matches: 9. The CDR3 is CSARDLGTGENSPLHF. DNA for the CDR3: TGCAGTGCTAGAGATCTCGGGACAGGGGAGAACTCACCCCTCCACTTT.

V is TRBV24-1 and J is TRBJ2-3; 8 nucleotides align to TRBD2. Looked up from germline, CDR1 is KGHDR and CDR2 is SFDVKD. The CDR3 has 14 amino acids. V was clipped by 2 bases and J by 7 bases; unmatched bases: 4. Here the CDR3 reads CATSDSGRGNTQYF. As DNA, the CDR3 is TGTGCCACCAGTGATTCCGGGAGGGGAAATACGCAGTATTTT.

The table lists this clonotype with a few counts. The genes are TRBV2 and TRBJ1-4; D is perhaps TRBD1 (6 bases). CDR1 is SNHLY, CDR2 FYNNEI, per germline. V was pared by 10 bases and J by 8 bases, with 17 bases between. This CDR3 is 13 amino acids long. CDR3 sequence: CANRRGVNEKLFF. CDR3 DNA: TGTGCCAATCGGAGGGGGGTCAACGAAAAACTGTTTTTT.

This clonotype was counted many times. V gene TRBV12-3 or TRBV12-4 combines with J gene TRBJ2-7, with D perhaps TRBD1 (6 bases). V lost 5 bases, J lost 3 bases, and 11 bases lay in between. The CDR3 runs to 13 residues. CDR3 sequence: CASSPGQNYEQYF. The CDR3 DNA is TGTGCCAGCAGTCCTGGACAGAACTACGAGCAGTACTTC.

This chain connects TRBV25-1 to TRBJ2-5, with no clear D. The germline CDR1 and CDR2 sequences are MGHDK and SYGVNS. The V end was cut by 3 bases, the J end by 7 bases, with 12 bases between. This CDR3 has 13 amino acids. Written as DNA, the CDR3 is TGTGCCAGCAGTGACGAGGTCCCATGGACCCAGTACTTC. Translation: CASSDEVPWTQYF.

This clonotype came up many times. The rearrangement uses TRBV7-2 and TRBJ1-5; TRBD1 might be the D (5 bases). The V end lost 2 bases, the J end lost 0 bases, and 11 bases lay between the germline ends. Germline V gene lookup returns CDR1 SGHTA and CDR2 FQGNSA. The CDR3 contains 16 residues. In DNA form, the CDR3 reads TGTGCCAGCAGCTTACGGGGGGATTATAGCAATCAGCCCCAGCATTTT. This codes for CASSLRGDYSNQPQHF.

The V gene is TRBV7-9, the J gene TRBJ2-1, with 8 bases identical to TRBD2. The end of the DNA fits TRBJ2-7 better, so the J call may be wrong. CDR3 length equals 15 residues. Germline CDR1 SEHNR, CDR2 FQNEAQ (reference sequence). The CDR3 DNA follows: TGTGCCAGCAGCATCTTCGCGGGGGGCCGCAACGAGCAGTACTTC. It specifies CASSIFAGGRNEQYF.

This chain joins TRBV15 and TRBJ2-3, with 11 positions matching TRBD1. Unmatched junction bases numbered 4, after V lost 0 bases and J lost 5 bases. Germline V gene lookup returns CDR1 LNHNV and CDR2 YYDKDF (reference sequence). There are 16 residues in the CDR3. As DNA, the CDR3 is TGTGCCACCAGCAGAGAAGGGACAGGGGGTTTAGATACGCAGTATTTT. This encodes CATSREGTGGLDTQYF.

V usage is TRBV9 and J usage is TRBJ2-3; the match to TRBD2 covers 8 bases. CDR3 size: 16 residues. CDR1 SGDLS and CDR2 YYNGEE come from the germline V gene. J lost 0 bases, V lost 1 base, and 4 bases had no gene match. The CDR3 region is CASSVYSGASTDTQYF. CDR3 in DNA: TGTGCCAGCAGCGTATATAGCGGGGCTAGCACAGATACGCAGTATTTT.

J is TRBJ2-1 and V is TRBV9; maybe TRBD2 (6 bases). CDR1 and CDR2 from the germline V gene are SGDLS and YYNGEE. The CDR3 loop spans 15 amino acids. V was clipped by 4 bases and J by 5 bases, with 16 bases between them. CDR3 in amino acids: CASSHSREPHNEQFF. The CDR3 DNA is TGTGCCAGCAGCCACTCACGGGAGCCCCACAATGAGCAGTTCTTC.

This clonotype was recorded many times. The V gene is TRBV2, the J gene TRBJ2-1, with D possibly matching TRBD2 (6 bases). The CDR3 has 16 amino acids. Trimming left V 1 base short and J 9 bases short, with 19 bases between. In germline, CDR1 is SNHLY, CDR2 FYNNEI. In nucleotides, the CDR3 is TGTGCCAGCAGTGAAGGTAGGACAACGGTCGGGGGTGAGCAGTTCTTC. This encodes CASSEGRTTVGGEQFF. Full variable domain (rest looked up from reference TRBV2 and TRBJ2-1): EPEVTQTPSHQVTQMGQEVILRCVPISNHLYFYWYRQILGQKVEFLVSFYNNEISEKSEIFDDQFSVERPDGSNFTLKIRSTKLEDSAMYFCASSEGRTTVGGEQFFGPGTRLTVL.

CDR3 residues: CASSMDRQYYGYTF. The CDR3 DNA follows: TGTGCCAGTAGTATGGACAGACAGTACTATGGCTACACCTTC. The rearrangement joins TRBV19 to TRBJ1-2; weak D call: TRBD1 (6 bases). Germline assignment: CDR1 LNHDA and CDR2 SQIVND (reference sequence). This CDR3 region has 14 residues. Deletions cut 3 bases from V and 3 bases from J, with 11 bases between.

This clonotype was counted many times. The chain combines TRBV7-9 with TRBJ1-1, with D tentatively TRBD1 (6 bases). V was cut by 7 bases and J by 0 bases, with 15 bases left in between. The CDR3 is made up of 15 amino acids. Germline-derived CDR1 and CDR2 are SEHNR and FQNEAQ (reference sequence). CDR3: CASTLGGQMNTEAFF. CDR3 nucleotide sequence: TGTGCCAGCACCCTAGGGGGGCAAATGAACACTGAAGCTTTCTTT.

The chain joins TRBV5-1 to TRBJ2-5; 11 nucleotides align to TRBD2. The CDR3 covers 15 residues. V lost 4 bases to trimming and J lost 3 bases; unmatched junction nucleotides: 5. Per the germline V gene, CDR1 is SGHRS and CDR2 is YFSETQ. The CDR3 coding sequence is TGCGCCAGCAGCGTACAGACTAGCGGGGAAGAGACCCAGTACTTC. Its protein product is CASSVQTSGEETQYF.

In DNA form, the CDR3 reads TGTGCCAGCAGTAAGGGACACGGGAATCAGCCCCAGCATTTT. Translation gives CASSKGHGNQPQHF. The chain combines TRBV7-3 with TRBJ1-5; weak D call: TRBD1 (6 bases). Germline CDR1 SGHTA, CDR2 FQGTGA. The germline V and J ends were trimmed by 6 bases and 4 bases, with 13 bases remaining between them. The CDR3 sequence is 14 residues long. Supplemented by reference TRBV7-3 and TRBJ1-5, the full variable domain reads GAGVSQTPSNKVTEKGKYVELRCDPISGHTALYWYRQSLGQGPEFLIYFQGTGAADDSGLPNDRFFAVRPEGSVSTLKIQRTERGDSAVYLCASSKGHGNQPQHFGDGTRLSIL.

The rearrangement uses TRBV7-3 and TRBJ2-1; 7 nucleotides line up with TRBD1. This CDR3 spans 13 amino acids. Per germline, CDR1 SGHTA and CDR2 FQGTGA. V was clipped by 3 bases and J by 8 bases; unmatched bases: 4. The CDR3 loop reads CASSFRQGYEQFF. In DNA, the CDR3 is TGTGCCAGCAGCTTCCGACAGGGCTATGAGCAGTTCTTC.